These 25 T cell receptor beta chains were sequenced from one sample in a study of cytomegalovirus exposure and HLA in healthy donors. Use of 60 Vbeta and 13 Jbeta primers characterized the PCR. Measured with immunoSEQ multiplex PCR; TCRdb has only the in-frame clones, and not every one. The sample shows roughly 200,000 clones, around 77% of them seen only once. Material: PBMCs. The receptors were sampled from a man aged 55 to 70 in good health and CMV-seronegative.

CDR3 in DNA: TGTGCCAGCAGACCCAACAGGGACAATGAGCAGTTCTTC. Its protein is CASRPNRDNEQFF. This chain uses TRBV6-5 with TRBJ2-1, with D possibly TRBD1 on 6 matching bases. The CDR3 contains 13 residues. V was cut by 6 bases and J by 5 bases, with 11 bases left in between. CDR1 MNHEY and CDR2 SVGAGI come from the germline V gene.

This rearrangement joins TRBV30 to TRBJ2-7; 7 positions match TRBD2. Germline lookup yields CDR1 GTSNPN and CDR2 SVGIG (reference sequence). The length of the CDR3 is 13 residues. The V segment lost 0 bases and the J segment 7 bases; nucleotides outside the gene matches: 6. CDR3 nucleotide sequence: TGTGCCTGGAGTGTAACGGCTAGCGGTGAGCAGTACTTC. Its protein is CAWSVTASGEQYF. The full variable domain, completed using reference TRBV30 and TRBJ2-7, is SQTIHQWPATLVQPVGSPLSLECTVEGTSNPNLYWYRQAAGRGLQLLFYSVGIGQISSEVPQNLSASRPQDRQFILSSKKLLLSDSGFYLCAWSVTASGEQYFGPGTRLTVT.

V gene TRBV2 combines with J gene TRBJ1-2, with a tentative D call TRBD1 (5 bases). The ends were cut back, 2 bases at V and 1 base at J, with 17 bases in the middle. Germline lookup yields CDR1 SNHLY and CDR2 FYNNEI. The CDR3 contains 17 residues. CDR3 bases: TGTGCCAGCAGTGAAAATAAGGTTAGACAGCTTAACTATGGCTACACCTTC. Translated: CASSENKVRQLNYGYTF.

The chain combines TRBV13 with TRBJ2-1; 7 nucleotides agree with TRBD2. This CDR3 has 13 amino acids. J was trimmed by 9 bases and V by 5 bases; bases with no gene match: 7. Germline values: CDR1 PRHDT, CDR2 FYEKMQ (reference sequence). The CDR3: CASSTKLASEQFF. The CDR3 DNA follows: TGTGCCAGCAGCACTAAACTAGCGAGTGAGCAGTTCTTC.

This clone was seen a few times. The chain combines TRBV10-1 with TRBJ2-3, with D possibly being TRBD2 (5 bases). This CDR3 region has 16 residues. CDR1 is WNHNN, CDR2 SYGVQD, per germline (reference sequence). Trimming shortened V by 2 bases and J by 1 base, and 13 bases separated the two germline ends. The CDR3 is CASSEIGGRRTDTQYF. The CDR3 DNA is TGCGCCAGCAGTGAGATAGGCGGGCGCCGCACAGATACGCAGTATTTT.

The chain has TRBV29-1 and TRBJ2-3; 12 bases are shared with TRBD2. V lost 8 bases, J lost 3 bases, and 9 bases stayed unmatched. This CDR3 is built from 15 residues. Germline CDR1 reads SQVTM; CDR2 reads ANQGSEA. The CDR3 DNA reads TGCAGCACCCCGACTAGCGGGAGTCGGACAGATACGCAGTATTTT. Its protein is CSTPTSGSRTDTQYF.

In its sample, this clone was seen once. The V call is TRBV21-1, the J call TRBJ2-1; no check of the table's D call, TRBD1, against the DNA was made. TRBV21-1 corresponds to a pseudogene. The CDR3 totals 13 residues. The CDR3 DNA sequence: TGTGCCAGCAGCCCCATGGGGCCGAGTGAGCAGTTCTTC. This codes for CASSPMGPSEQFF.

The table lists this clone with a few counts. The junction departs from germline at one end; a sequencing error may be responsible. V and J are TRBV7-9 and TRBJ2-7; TRBD2 agrees at 11 bases. CDR1 is SEHNR and CDR2 is FQNEAQ in the germline V gene (reference sequence). The CDR3 contains 16 residues. The CDR3 region has the DNA TGTTCCAGCAGCTTAGGCTCGACTAGCGGGATGGAACGGCAGTACTTC. This encodes CSSSLGSTSGMERQYF. Full variable domain (rest looked up from reference TRBV7-9 and TRBJ2-7): DTGVSQNPRHKITKRGQNVTFRCDPISEHNRLYWYRQTLGQGPEFLTYFQNEAQLEKSRLLSDRFSAERPKGSFSTLEIQRTEQGDSAMYLCSSSLGSTSGMERQYFGPGTRLTVT.

The CDR3 sequence: CASSLERGGEQFF. In nucleotides, the CDR3 is TGTGCCAGCAGCTTAGAGAGGGGAGGTGAGCAGTTCTTC. V gene TRBV11-2 combines with J gene TRBJ2-1; D possibly corresponds to TRBD2 (6 bases). Germline lookup yields CDR1 SGHAT and CDR2 FQNNGV. The V end was cut by 0 bases, the J end by 9 bases, with 9 bases between. The CDR3 consists of 13 residues.

This clone showed up just a few times. The chain has TRBV15 and TRBJ2-5; the D gene is possibly TRBD2 (5 bases). The germline CDR1 and CDR2 sequences are LNHNV and YYDKDF (reference sequence). This CDR3 spans 16 amino acids. With 4 bases removed from V and 2 bases from J, the gap between germline ends came to 17 bases. The CDR3 coding sequence is TGTGCCACCAGCATTGTCTCGGGATTAGGTCAAGAGACCCAGTACTTC. Residues: CATSIVSGLGQETQYF.

The chain uses TRBV5-1 and TRBJ1-6; D remains ambiguous. The CDR3 loop spans 16 amino acids. Germline V gene sequence: CDR1 SGHRS, CDR2 YFSETQ. Trimming left V 0 bases short and J 0 bases short, with 7 bases between. CDR3 residues: CASSLDASSYNSPLHF. The CDR3 coding sequence is TGCGCCAGCAGCTTGGATGCCAGCTCCTATAATTCACCCCTCCACTTT.

V usage is TRBV7-2 and J usage is TRBJ2-3; the D gene is possibly TRBD2 (6 bases). From germline, CDR1 is SGHTA and CDR2 FQGNSA. With 3 bases removed from V and 0 bases from J, the gap between germline ends came to 7 bases. The CDR3 spans 14 residues. The CDR3 reads CASSFSGSTDTQYF. The CDR3 region has the DNA TGTGCCAGCAGCTTTAGCGGAAGCACAGATACGCAGTATTTT.

V and J are TRBV27 and TRBJ1-4, with D tentatively TRBD1 (5 bases). This CDR3 is built from 17 residues. CDR1 and CDR2 (germline): MNHEY, SMNVEV (reference sequence). The V gene lost 4 bases and the J gene lost 0 bases, with 15 bases spanning the gap. The CDR3 bases are TGTGCCAGCAGTTCCCGCAGGGATCTCGCAACTAATGAAAAACTGTTTTTT. Translated: CASSSRRDLATNEKLFF. The variable domain in full, with the rest retrieved from reference TRBV27 and TRBJ1-4, is EAQVTQNPRYLITVTGKKLTVTCSQNMNHEYMSWYRQDPGLGLRQIYYSMNVEVTDKGDVPEGYKVSRKEKRNFPLILESPSPNQTSLYFCASSSRRDLATNEKLFFGSGTQLSVL.

V is TRBV30 and J is TRBJ2-3, with D hard to call. Germline assignment: CDR1 GTSNPN and CDR2 SVGIG (reference sequence). V gave up 3 bases and J gave up 0 bases, with 16 bases separating them. The CDR3 covers 16 residues. This CDR3 is CAWSPYPGGSTDTQYF. The CDR3 nucleotides are TGTGCCTGGAGCCCGTACCCGGGTGGGAGCACAGATACGCAGTATTTT.

The chain couples TRBV1 to TRBJ1-2; TRBD1, the table's D call, was not compared with the DNA. TRBV1 is recorded as a pseudogene. The length of the CDR3 is 14 residues. Written as DNA, the CDR3 is TGCACCAGCCGGGGACAGGCGGCCAGCTATGGCTACACCTTC. Residues: CTSRGQAASYGYTF.

In DNA form, the CDR3 reads TGTGCAAGTCGCCCTACCCCGGGACCAGGGGGAGGCTACGAGCAGTACTTC. This gives the protein CASRPTPGPGGGYEQYF. This chain links TRBV12-2 with TRBJ2-7; the table's D call of TRBD1 was not tested on the DNA. TRBV12-2 represents a pseudogene. CDR3 length: 17 amino acids.

V gene TRBV6-6 combines with J gene TRBJ1-6; a possible D gene is TRBD1 (5 bases). V lost 8 bases and J lost 5, with 13 bases in between. The CDR3 consists of 14 residues. Germline V lookup: CDR1 MNHNY, CDR2 SVGAGI (reference sequence). The chain's CDR3 is CASGRGSNNSPLHF. CDR3 bases: TGTGCCAGCGGGCGGGGGTCGAATAATTCACCCCTCCACTTT.

The CDR3 DNA reads TGTGCCAGCAACCCTCAGACAGGGTCCCAAGAGACCCAGTACTTC. The encoded protein is CASNPQTGSQETQYF. The V gene is TRBV25-1, the J gene TRBJ2-5, with TRBD1 identical over 7 bases. The trim removed 7 bases at V and 1 base at J, leaving 9 bases unmatched. Per germline, CDR1 MGHDK and CDR2 SYGVNS. This CDR3 has 15 amino acids.

This clone was seen only once. V gene TRBV5-6 combines with J gene TRBJ2-2, with 13 nucleotides matching TRBD2. V shed 4 bases, J shed 7 bases, and the junction held 7 bases outside the gene matches. Germline CDR1 SGHDT, CDR2 YYEEEE. This CDR3 has 16 residues. CDR3 DNA sequence: TGTGCCAGCAGCCGACTAGCGGGAGGTCTCTACGGGGAGCTGTTTTTT. The encoded protein is CASSRLAGGLYGELFF.

The rearrangement uses TRBV5-1 and TRBJ1-6, with TRBD1 matching over 7 bases. CDR3 size: 15 residues. The trim removed 6 bases at V and 7 bases at J, leaving 10 bases unmatched. Per the germline V gene, CDR1 is SGHRS and CDR2 is YFSETQ. This CDR3 is CASNRDSVPNSPLHF. CDR3 nucleotides: TGCGCCAGCAACCGGGACAGCGTTCCGAATTCACCCCTCCACTTT.

The rearrangement links TRBV11-1 to TRBJ2-1; 7 nucleotides line up with TRBD2. Germline CDR1 reads SGHAT; CDR2 reads FQDESV (reference sequence). Unmatched junction bases numbered 9, after V lost 2 bases and J lost 2 bases. The length of the CDR3 is 17 residues. The CDR3 reads CASSLTIGRAPYNEQFF. The CDR3 DNA reads as TGTGCCAGCAGCTTAACGATTGGGAGGGCCCCCTACAATGAGCAGTTCTTC.

The V call is TRBV11-2, the J call TRBJ2-5; 7 nucleotides match TRBD1. This CDR3 is 13 amino acids long. Germline loops: CDR1 SGHAT, CDR2 FQNNGV. V trimming: 7 bases; J trimming: 2 bases; junction bases outside the gene matches: 4. Here the CDR3 reads CASTQTGQETQYF. DNA of the CDR3: TGTGCCAGCACGCAGACAGGGCAAGAGACCCAGTACTTC. Using reference TRBV11-2 and TRBJ2-5 for the parts outside the CDR3, the full variable domain is EAGVAQSPRYKIIEKRQSVAFWCNPISGHATLYWYQQILGQGPKLLIQFQNNGVVDDSQLPKDRFSAERLKGVDSTLKIQPAKLEDSAVYLCASTQTGQETQYFGPGTRLLVL.

The DNA of the CDR3 is TGTGCCTACGGACAGGGGAATGAAAAACTGTTTTTT. It yields the protein CAYGQGNEKLFF. The chain recombines TRBV30 with TRBJ1-4, with 9 positions matching TRBD1. The germline V gene encodes CDR1 GTSNPN and CDR2 SVGIG (reference sequence). The CDR3 sequence is 12 residues long. The trim removed 7 bases at V and 5 bases at J, leaving 2 bases unmatched.

The chain carries TRBV5-1 and TRBJ2-1; 10 bases match TRBD2. Germline CDR1 SGHRS, CDR2 YFSETQ. CDR3 size: 15 residues. Losses at the gene ends were 4 bases for V and 7 bases for J; bases not matched to a gene: 8. CDR3 residues: CASSPRSGRGNEQFF. The CDR3 nucleotides read TGCGCCAGCAGCCCGCGCAGCGGGAGGGGGAATGAGCAGTTCTTC.

The chain employs TRBV19 and TRBJ1-5; D might be TRBD1 (6 bases). The CDR3 totals 21 residues. CDR1 is LNHDA, CDR2 SQIVND, per germline (reference sequence). V gave up 3 bases and J gave up 2 bases, with 29 bases separating them. DNA for the CDR3: TGTGCCAGTAGTATCAATTTCCCATTGGCGGGGGGCCTAGGTGGCAATCAGCCCCAGCATTTT. Protein sequence: CASSINFPLAGGLGGNQPQHF. The full variable domain, with the rest looked up from reference TRBV19 and TRBJ1-5, is DGGITQSPKYLFRKEGQNVTLSCEQNLNHDAMYWYRQDPGQGLRLIYYSQIVNDFQKGDIAEGYSVSREKKESFPLTVTSAQKNPTAFYLCASSINFPLAGGLGGNQPQHFGDGTRLSIL.